Shown below are 20 T cell receptor beta chains from a single sample sequenced in a study of T cells in localized non-small cell lung cancer. Sequenced by immunoSEQ multiplex PCR; TCRdb stores in-frame clones only, minus some. The data show over 4,000 clones, about 25% seen once. Sequencing was performed on lung tumor tissue, taken before any cancer treatment. The source of these receptors is a male donor older than 55 with stage I lung adenocarcinoma.

This sequence joins TRBV5-1 and TRBJ1-2; maybe TRBD1 (6 bases). Germline CDR1 reads SGHRS; CDR2 reads YFSETQ. V gave up 0 bases and J gave up 0 bases, with 9 bases separating them. This CDR3 has 15 residues. The CDR3 spells CASSLDRGTNYGYTF. CDR3 DNA sequence: TGCGCCAGCAGCTTGGATAGGGGGACTAACTATGGCTACACCTTC.

V and J are TRBV5-1 and TRBJ1-6; the D is unclear. Trimming cost V 4 bases and J 0 bases, with 14 bases left between them. Per the germline V gene, CDR1 is SGHRS and CDR2 is YFSETQ. The CDR3 spans 17 residues. This CDR3 reads CASSLMGGSSYNSPLHF. CDR3 sequence (DNA): TGCGCCAGCAGCCTAATGGGAGGTAGCTCCTATAATTCACCCCTCCACTTT.

The V call is TRBV19, the J call TRBJ1-6, with D possibly being TRBD1 (5 bases). The V and J ends lost 7 bases and 10 bases respectively, with 17 bases between them. The CDR3 extends over 14 amino acids. Per germline, CDR1 LNHDA and CDR2 SQIVND (reference sequence). CDR3 sequence (DNA): TGTGCCAGTAACTGGGGGGGGGATGGATCACCCCTCCACTTT. The encoded protein is CASNWGGDGSPLHF.

This clone was counted many times. The rearrangement links TRBV9 to TRBJ2-1; D unclear. The CDR3 sequence is 13 residues long. Trimming removed 0 bases at V and 5 bases at J, with 6 bases between. From germline, CDR1 is SGDLS and CDR2 YYNGEE. The CDR3 loop is CASSVGLHNEQFF. In DNA, the CDR3 is TGTGCCAGCAGCGTAGGGCTGCACAATGAGCAGTTCTTC.

Relative to its sample, this clone is medium-sized. The chain combines TRBV6-7 with TRBJ1-2; D remains ambiguous. TRBV6-7 is classed as an ORF, of uncertain function. V shed 8 bases and J shed 4 bases, with 8 bases lying between them. The length of the CDR3 is 11 residues. The CDR3 nucleotides are TGTGCCAGCTCATCCCCCTATGGCTACACCTTC. This sequence encodes CASSSPYGYTF.

The chain couples TRBV25-1 to TRBJ1-6, with D hard to call. V was trimmed by 2 bases and J by 13 bases, leaving 12 bases between them. CDR1 and CDR2 (germline): MGHDK, SYGVNS. This CDR3 is 13 amino acids long. This CDR3 is CASSEDGLTPLHF. The CDR3 bases are TGTGCCAGCAGTGAAGACGGTCTGACGCCCCTCCACTTT.

This clone is labeled as medium-sized (0.01 to 0.1%). The CDR3 region has the DNA TGTGCCATCAGTGAGTGGGGGGTAAAAGGAGCTTTCTTT. Its protein is CAISEWGVKGAFF. The V call is TRBV10-3, the J call TRBJ1-1, with D tentatively TRBD1 (5 bases). Germline V CDR1 and CDR2: ENHRY, SYGVKD. V lost 1 base and J lost 10, with 13 bases in between. This CDR3 is built from 13 residues.

The chain joins TRBV6-8 to TRBJ1-2; 7 bases align to TRBD1. CDR1 MNHGY and CDR2 SAAAGT come from the germline V gene. This CDR3 is 17 amino acids long. V lost 6 bases to trimming and J lost 6 bases; unmatched junction nucleotides: 19. CDR3 in amino acids: CASSRGGDRANLDGYTF. The DNA of the CDR3 is TGTGCCAGCAGCCGAGGGGGGGACAGAGCCAATCTTGATGGCTACACCTTC.

The chain combines TRBV11-3 with TRBJ2-7; TRBD2 is a possible D gene (7 bases). From germline, CDR1 is SGHNT and CDR2 YENEEA. The CDR3 loop spans 16 amino acids. Trimming took off 1 base at V and 2 bases at J, with 15 bases between the two ends. The CDR3 DNA sequence: TGTGCCAGCAGCTTAGTCTTTGGGGGGGCCACCTACGAGCAGTACTTC. Translated, it gives CASSLVFGGATYEQYF.

This clone counts as medium-sized. The chain joins TRBV6-8 to TRBJ1-1; D not resolved. V lost 6 bases and J 4 bases, leaving 15 bases between the germline ends. This CDR3 has 14 residues. CDR1 MNHGY and CDR2 SAAAGT come from the germline V gene. This chain's CDR3 is CASSPADGLTEAFF. The CDR3 coding sequence is TGTGCCAGCAGCCCAGCGGACGGTCTCACTGAAGCTTTCTTT.

The chain joins TRBV6-8 to TRBJ2-3; 7 bases match TRBD1. This CDR3 is 15 amino acids long. The trim removed 6 bases at V and 3 bases at J, leaving 9 bases unmatched. Germline V gives CDR1 MNHGY, CDR2 SAAAGT. The CDR3 loop reads CASSSGQVQTDTQYF. CDR3 coding DNA: TGTGCCAGCAGCTCTGGACAGGTTCAGACAGATACGCAGTATTTT.

This clone was recorded a few times. The chain joins TRBV19 to TRBJ2-2; 8 positions match TRBD1. The CDR3 has 16 residues. Losses at the gene ends were 5 bases for V and 7 bases for J; bases not matched to a gene: 12. Germline V gives CDR1 LNHDA, CDR2 SQIVND (reference sequence). The CDR3 nucleotides are TGTGCCAGTAGTGTTTCCGGGACAGGCGGATTCGGGGAGCTGTTTTTT. Protein sequence: CASSVSGTGGFGELFF.

This clone was counted only a few times. V and J are TRBV4-1 and TRBJ1-1, with unresolved D. The CDR3 loop spans 14 amino acids. The germline V gene encodes CDR1 MGHRA and CDR2 YSYEKL. Trimming left V 1 base short and J 1 base short, with 7 bases between. Written as DNA, the CDR3 is TGCGCCAGCAGCCAAGGCCCAGGGAACACTGAAGCTTTCTTT. Its protein product is CASSQGPGNTEAFF.

As DNA, the CDR3 is TGTGCCATCAGTGAGCGGCAGTCAAGCTCTGGAAACACCATATATTTT. Amino acids: CAISERQSSSGNTIYF. This chain joins TRBV10-3 and TRBJ1-3; D unclear. From germline, CDR1 is ENHRY and CDR2 SYGVKD. V was clipped by 2 bases and J by 0 bases, with 11 bases between them. This CDR3 region has 16 residues.

This clone is categorized as medium-sized (0.01 to 0.1%). The V and J genes are TRBV6-8 and TRBJ1-4; perhaps TRBD1 as D (5 bases). Germline V gene data show CDR1 as MNHGY and CDR2 as SAAAGT. Deletions cut 7 bases from V and 0 bases from J, with 6 bases between. There are 13 residues in the CDR3. The DNA for the CDR3 is TGTGCCAGCATGGGGGCAACTAATGAAAAACTGTTTTTT. Amino acids: CASMGATNEKLFF.

The chain carries TRBV19 and TRBJ2-2; the D is unclear. Germline-derived CDR1 and CDR2 are LNHDA and SQIVND (reference sequence). The CDR3 loop spans 18 amino acids. Deletions cut 3 bases from V and 1 base from J, with 18 bases between. The CDR3 nucleotides read TGTGCCAGTAGTATTCTTCGAAGGGTTAAGCGGAACACCGGGGAGCTGTTTTTT. This translates into CASSILRRVKRNTGELFF.

Judged by abundance, this clone is medium-sized. The CDR3 DNA sequence: TGTGCCAGCAGCCTTAGGTTAGGGAACACTGAAGCTTTCTTT. Translating it yields CASSLRLGNTEAFF. The chain links TRBV11-3 to TRBJ1-1; D gene uncertain. The CDR3 consists of 14 residues. Between the trimmed V and J ends, which lost 5 bases and 1 base, there was a span of 11 bases. In germline, CDR1 is SGHNT, CDR2 YENEEA.

This sequence joins TRBV4-1 and TRBJ2-7; D gene unclear. Trimming removed 0 bases from V and 3 bases from J, with 15 bases in between. Looked up from germline, CDR1 is MGHRA and CDR2 is YSYEKL. The CDR3 loop spans 16 amino acids. CDR3 in DNA: TGCGCCAGCAGCCAAGATATAGGCCAGTGGGGCTACGAGCAGTACTTC. Its translation: CASSQDIGQWGYEQYF.

By frequency in the sample, this clone is medium-sized. V is TRBV6-8 and J is TRBJ2-7; D may be TRBD2 (6 bases). The V gene's germline CDR1 is MNHGY and CDR2 SAAAGT. This CDR3 comprises 15 residues. V was pared by 0 bases and J by 3 bases, with 12 bases between. The CDR3 spells CASSYSRGGNYEQYF. The CDR3 coding sequence is TGTGCCAGCAGTTACTCCCGGGGAGGAAACTACGAGCAGTACTTC.

This chain connects TRBV6-8 to TRBJ1-1, with 7 bases matching TRBD1. CDR3 length: 13 amino acids. Germline-derived CDR1 and CDR2 are MNHGY and SAAAGT. V lost 8 bases and J lost 5; bases outside the gene matches: 8. CDR3 loop: CASLRDSATEAFF. In nucleotides, the CDR3 is TGTGCCAGCCTCCGGGACAGCGCTACTGAAGCTTTCTTT.